A selection of T cell receptor beta chains follows, all from one sample in a study of blood T cell repertoires in COVID-19. The table came from immunoSEQ multiplex PCR; TCRdb's copy has only in-frame clones and leaves some out. The sample lists about 240,000 clones; roughly 91% were seen once. Sequencing input: PBMCs or T cells enriched from blood (not recorded which). The receptors originated from a woman in her 30s who had recovered from COVID-19. Each CDR3 is given with its conserved first and last residue. Fields, in order: J gene, D gene, V gene, clone size, CDR3 protein, CDR3 DNA. A D gene is named only where the DNA matches it firmly. A row's size may be missing; if present it is once, few, many or a size class.

TRBJ1-2	NA	TRBV20-1	NA	CSGAYGYTF	TGCAGTGGGGCATATGGCTACACCTTC
TRBJ2-2	TRBD1	TRBV11-2	NA	CASSFRHTTGGGGRWALFF	TGTGCCAGCAGCTTCCGACACACCACAGGGGGCGGGGGCCGTTGGGCGCTGTTTTTT
TRBJ2-3	NA	TRBV30	once	CAWSSGQGGTDTQYF	TGTGCCTGGAGTAGCGGGCAGGGGGGCACAGATACGCAGTATTTT
TRBJ1-1	NA	TRBV30	NA	CAWTVRPDADTEAFF	TGTGCCTGGACCGTTCGGCCCGACGCGGACACTGAAGCTTTCTTT
TRBJ1-3	NA	TRBV30	NA	CAWSASSGNTIYF	TGTGCCTGGAGTGCTAGCTCTGGAAACACCATATATTTT
TRBJ2-7	NA	TRBV20-1	NA	CSASPASDVYEQYF	TGCAGTGCTAGTCCGGCTAGCGACGTCTACGAGCAGTACTTC
TRBJ1-1	NA	TRBV10-3	NA	CASGGLQKAFF	TGTGCCTCCGGAGGTTTACAGAAAGCTTTCTTT
TRBJ2-3	TRBD2	TRBV11-3	many	CASSLGVAGGGADTQYF	TGTGCCAGCAGCTTAGGGGTAGCGGGAGGCGGAGCAGATACGCAGTATTTT
TRBJ1-6	NA	TRBV18	once	CASSPGTPDSSPLHF	TGTGCCAGCTCACCTGGGACACCCGACAGTTCACCCCTCCACTTT
TRBJ2-5	NA	TRBV19	once	CASSSPGRGGEETQYF	TGTGCCAGTAGTTCCCCCGGAAGAGGGGGTGAAGAGACCCAGTACTTC
TRBJ2-1	NA	TRBV28	NA	CASSPIDGRDNEQFF	TGTGCCAGCAGTCCGATCGACGGCAGGGACAATGAGCAGTTCTTC
TRBJ1-2	NA	TRBV4-2	NA	CASSQPTGFGYTF	TGTGCCAGCAGCCAACCCACAGGGTTCGGCTACACCTTC
TRBJ2-2	TRBD2	TRBV6-2/TRBV6-3	NA	CASSPGLAGGGARELFF	TGTGCCAGCAGTCCCGGACTAGCGGGAGGAGGAGCCCGGGAGCTGTTTTTT